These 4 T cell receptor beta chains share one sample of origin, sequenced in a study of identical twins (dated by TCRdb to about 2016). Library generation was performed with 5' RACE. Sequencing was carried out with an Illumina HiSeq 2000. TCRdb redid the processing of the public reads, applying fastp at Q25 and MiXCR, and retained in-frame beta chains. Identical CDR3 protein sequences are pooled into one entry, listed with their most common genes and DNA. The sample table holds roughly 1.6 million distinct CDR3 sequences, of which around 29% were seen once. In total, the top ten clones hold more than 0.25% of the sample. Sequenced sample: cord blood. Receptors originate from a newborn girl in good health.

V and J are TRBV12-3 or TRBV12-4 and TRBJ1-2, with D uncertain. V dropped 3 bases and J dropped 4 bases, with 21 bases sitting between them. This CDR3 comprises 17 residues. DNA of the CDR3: TGTGCCAGCAGTTTTGGTAGGACCGCTCCCGCTCTCTATGGCTACACCTTC. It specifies CASSFGRTAPALYGYTF.

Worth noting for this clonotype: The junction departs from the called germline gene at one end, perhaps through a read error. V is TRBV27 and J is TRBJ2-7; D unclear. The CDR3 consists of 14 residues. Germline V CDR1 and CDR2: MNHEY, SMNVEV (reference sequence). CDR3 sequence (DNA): TGTGCCAGCAGTTTCTGGTCAGATCCCTATGAGCAGTACTTC. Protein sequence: CASSFWSDPYEQYF.

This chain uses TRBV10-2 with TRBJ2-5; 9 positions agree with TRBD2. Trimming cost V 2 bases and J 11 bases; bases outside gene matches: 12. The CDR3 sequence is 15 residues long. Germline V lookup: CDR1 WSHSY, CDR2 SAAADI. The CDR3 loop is CASSEQASGANEQYF. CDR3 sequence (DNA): TGCGCCAGCAGTGAGCAGGCTAGCGGGGCGAATGAGCAGTACTTC.

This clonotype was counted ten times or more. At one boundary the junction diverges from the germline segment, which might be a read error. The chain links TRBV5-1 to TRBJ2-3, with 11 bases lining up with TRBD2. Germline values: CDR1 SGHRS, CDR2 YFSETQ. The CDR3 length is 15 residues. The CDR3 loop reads CASSLLAGGTDTQYF. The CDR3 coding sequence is TGTGCCAGCAGCTTACTAGCGGGGGGCACAGATACGCAGTATTTT.